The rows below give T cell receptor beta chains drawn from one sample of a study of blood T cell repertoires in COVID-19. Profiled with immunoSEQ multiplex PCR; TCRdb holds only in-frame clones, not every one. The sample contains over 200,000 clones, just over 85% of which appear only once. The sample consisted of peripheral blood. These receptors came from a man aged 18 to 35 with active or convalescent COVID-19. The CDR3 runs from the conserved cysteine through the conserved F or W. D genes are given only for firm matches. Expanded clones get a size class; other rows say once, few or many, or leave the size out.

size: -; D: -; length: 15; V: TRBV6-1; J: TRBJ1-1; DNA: TGTGCCAGCAGTGATTTTACCCAGGGAAACACTGAAGCTTTCTTT; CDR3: CASSDFTQGNTEAFF
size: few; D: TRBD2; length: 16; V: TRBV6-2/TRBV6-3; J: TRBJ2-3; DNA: TGTGCCAGCAGTTACTCGGGTCGGGAGGTAGGAGATACGCAGTATTTT; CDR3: CASSYSGREVGDTQYF
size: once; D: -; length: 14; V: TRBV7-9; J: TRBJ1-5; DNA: TGTGCCAGCAGCCCCCCCGGGGGCAATCAGCCCCAGCATTTT; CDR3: CASSPPGGNQPQHF
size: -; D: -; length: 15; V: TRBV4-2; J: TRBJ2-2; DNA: TGTGCCAGCAGCCAAGGGGGCCAGAACACCGGGGAGCTGTTTTTT; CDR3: CASSQGGQNTGELFF
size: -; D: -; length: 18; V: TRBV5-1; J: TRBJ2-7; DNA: TGCGCCAGCAGCTTGGAGTGGGCGCCGGCGTTAGTCAATTACGAGCAGTACTTC; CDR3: CASSLEWAPALVNYEQYF
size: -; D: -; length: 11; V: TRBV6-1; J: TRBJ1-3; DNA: TGTGCCAGCAGTGAAAATCGGGCCATATATTTT; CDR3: CASSENRAIYF
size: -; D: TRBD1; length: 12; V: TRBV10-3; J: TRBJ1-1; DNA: TGTGCCATCAGTCAACAGGGGATTGAAGCTTTCTTT; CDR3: CAISQQGIEAFF
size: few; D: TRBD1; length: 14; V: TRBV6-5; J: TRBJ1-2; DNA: TGTGCCAGCAGCCCAGGGACAGGCGAGGGTGGCTACACCTTC; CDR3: CASSPGTGEGGYTF
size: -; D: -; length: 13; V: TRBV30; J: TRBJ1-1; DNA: TGTGCCTGGAGTACATCCGGGAGGGCTGAAGCTTTCTTT; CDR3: CAWSTSGRAEAFF
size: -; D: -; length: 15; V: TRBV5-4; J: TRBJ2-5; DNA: TGTGCCAGCAGCTTGGCGGGTAGGCCTCAAGAGACCCAGTACTTC; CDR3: CASSLAGRPQETQYF
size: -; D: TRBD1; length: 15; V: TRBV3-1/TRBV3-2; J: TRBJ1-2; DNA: TGTGCCAGCAGCCAGGGGACAGGGGGCAATGTCGGCTACACCTTC; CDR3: CASSQGTGGNVGYTF
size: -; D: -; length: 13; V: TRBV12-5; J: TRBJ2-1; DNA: TGTGCTAGTGGTTTGGACACACACAATGAGCAGTTCTTC; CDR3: CASGLDTHNEQFF
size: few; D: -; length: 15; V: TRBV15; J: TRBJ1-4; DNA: TGTGCCACCAGCAGAGACAGGGCTCCTAATGAAAAACTGTTTTTT; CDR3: CATSRDRAPNEKLFF
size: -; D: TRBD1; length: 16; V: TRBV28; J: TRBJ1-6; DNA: TGTGCCAGCGCAAGCTACAGGGGCTCCTATAATTCACCCCTCCACTTT; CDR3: CASASYRGSYNSPLHF
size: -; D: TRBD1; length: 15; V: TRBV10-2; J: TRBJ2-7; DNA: TGCGCCAGCAGTGATGGCAGGGACAGGGGGCGCGAGCAGTACTTC; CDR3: CASSDGRDRGREQYF
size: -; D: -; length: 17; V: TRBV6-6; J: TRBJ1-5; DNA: TGTGCCAGCAGTCGGTTCGGCGGAGTATATAGCAATCAGCCCCAGCATTTT; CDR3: CASSRFGGVYSNQPQHF
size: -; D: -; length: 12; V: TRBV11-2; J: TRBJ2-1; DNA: TGTGCCAGCAGCTTATTGCGGGACCTCAAGTTCTTC; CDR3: CASSLLRDLKFF
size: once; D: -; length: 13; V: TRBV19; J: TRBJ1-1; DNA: TGTGCCAGTAGTATCGCCGAGGCCACTGAAGCTTTCTTT; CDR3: CASSIAEATEAFF
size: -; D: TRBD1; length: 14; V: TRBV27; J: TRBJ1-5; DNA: TGTGCCAGCAGTTTTGGGACAGGGAGTCAGCCCCAGCATTTT; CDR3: CASSFGTGSQPQHF
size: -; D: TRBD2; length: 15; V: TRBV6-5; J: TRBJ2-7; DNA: TGTGCCAGCAGGAGTTCCGGGACTACCCTCCGCGAGCAGTACTTC; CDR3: CASRSSGTTLREQYF
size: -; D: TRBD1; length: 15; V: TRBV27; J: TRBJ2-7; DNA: TGTGCCAGCAGTTCCTCCGGGACAGTGGCCTACGAGCAGTACTTC; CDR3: CASSSSGTVAYEQYF
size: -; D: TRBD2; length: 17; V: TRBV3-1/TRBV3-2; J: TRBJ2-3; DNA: TGTGCCAGCAGCCAAAATCTGGGAGCGGGAGACACAGATACGCAGTATTTT; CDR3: CASSQNLGAGDTDTQYF
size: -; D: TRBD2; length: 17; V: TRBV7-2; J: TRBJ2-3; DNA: TGTGCCAGCAGCTTAGCGGGGACTAGCGGGAGCACAGATACGCAGTATTTT; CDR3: CASSLAGTSGSTDTQYF
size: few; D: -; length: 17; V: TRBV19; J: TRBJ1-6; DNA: TGTGCCAGTAGTCCCGAAAGGGGGTCGGGTGTTAATTCACCCCTCCACTTT; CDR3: CASSPERGSGVNSPLHF
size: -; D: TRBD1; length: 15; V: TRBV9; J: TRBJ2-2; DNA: TGTGCCAGCAGCGTCGGGACAGGGTACACCGGGGAGCTGTTTTTT; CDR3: CASSVGTGYTGELFF
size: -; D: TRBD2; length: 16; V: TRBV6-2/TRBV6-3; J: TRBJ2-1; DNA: TGTGCCAGCAGTTCCTTAGGGGCGGGAGCCTACAATGAGCAGTTCTTC; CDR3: CASSSLGAGAYNEQFF
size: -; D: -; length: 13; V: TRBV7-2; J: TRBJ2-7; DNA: TGTGCCAGCTCTTCCAGGGCAACCTACGAGCAGTACTTC; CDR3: CASSSRATYEQYF
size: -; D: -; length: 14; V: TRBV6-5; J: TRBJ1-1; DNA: TGTGCCAGCAAACTCGCGACAGCGAACACTGAAGCTTTCTTT; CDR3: CASKLATANTEAFF
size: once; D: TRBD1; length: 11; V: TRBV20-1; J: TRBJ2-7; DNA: TGCAGTGCCGGGACAGCCTACGAGCAGTACTTC; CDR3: CSAGTAYEQYF
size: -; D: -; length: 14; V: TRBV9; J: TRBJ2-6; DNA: TGTGCCAGCGCCGTTGGCTCGGGGGCCAACGTCCTGACTTTC; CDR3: CASAVGSGANVLTF
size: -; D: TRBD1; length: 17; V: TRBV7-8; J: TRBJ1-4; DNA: TGTGCCAGCAGTAAAGACAGGGGGGGAAGAGATAATGAAAAACTGTTTTTT; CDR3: CASSKDRGGRDNEKLFF
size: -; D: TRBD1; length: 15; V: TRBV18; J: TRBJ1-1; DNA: TGTGCCAGCTCTCCGGGACAGGGGGCTCCCACTGAAGCTTTCTTT; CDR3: CASSPGQGAPTEAFF
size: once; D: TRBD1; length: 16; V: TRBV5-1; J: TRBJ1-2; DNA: TGCGCCAGCAGCTTGGGGGCGCAGGGGGCGAGCTATGGCTACACCTTC; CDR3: CASSLGAQGASYGYTF
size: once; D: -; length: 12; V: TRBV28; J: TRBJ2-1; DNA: TGTGCCATCCAGGGCCTATACAATGAGCAGTTCTTC; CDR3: CAIQGLYNEQFF
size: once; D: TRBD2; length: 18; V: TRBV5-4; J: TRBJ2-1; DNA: TGTGCCAGCAGCTGGGCCGGGACTAGCGGGAGATCGCGGAATGAGCAGTTCTTC; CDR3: CASSWAGTSGRSRNEQFF
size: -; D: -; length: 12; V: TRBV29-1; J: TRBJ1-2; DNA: TGCAGCGTTGCCGAGTCGGGGTATGGCTACACCTTC; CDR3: CSVAESGYGYTF
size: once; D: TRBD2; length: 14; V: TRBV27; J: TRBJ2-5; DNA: TGTGCCAGCAGTTTACAAGGGGAGGGAGAGACCCAGTACTTC; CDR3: CASSLQGEGETQYF